The 16 T cell receptor beta chains below all came from one sample that was sequenced in a study of lymphopenia after photon versus proton radiotherapy. Using immunoSEQ multiplex PCR, the repertoire was profiled, and TCRdb retains in-frame clones only, with some absent. The repertoire includes roughly 76,000 clones, 80% to 95% of them detected once, and over 2% sits in the top ten. Sequenced material: peripheral blood, taken from a patient treated with photon-based radiotherapy. Receptors were obtained from a woman between 35 and 50 years old with cholangiocarcinoma.

The rearrangement joins TRBV6-1 to TRBJ2-7; 9 nucleotides match TRBD1. CDR3 length: 13 residues. The germline V gene encodes CDR1 MNHNS and CDR2 SASEGT. Trimming at V came to 7 bases and at J to 5 bases, leaving 6 bases not matched to a gene. The chain's CDR3 is CASMGTGIHEQYF. The CDR3 bases are TGTGCCAGCATGGGGACAGGGATCCACGAGCAGTACTTC.

This sequence joins TRBV4-3 and TRBJ1-5, with 7 bases identical to TRBD1. The V and J ends lost 0 bases and 4 bases, in that order; junction bases with no gene match: 3. The CDR3 covers 15 residues. Germline assignment: CDR1 LGHNA and CDR2 YSLEER. The CDR3 region has the DNA TGCGCCAGCAGCCAAGACCCAGGGGGGAATCAGCCCCAGCATTTT. Protein sequence: CASSQDPGGNQPQHF.

The chain is built from TRBV7-3 and TRBJ2-7; D remains unclear. The CDR3 sequence is 13 residues long. The V gene lost 2 bases and the J gene lost 5 bases, with 10 bases spanning the gap. Germline V CDR1 and CDR2: SGHTA, FQGTGA. CDR3 nucleotide sequence: TGTGCCAGCAGCTTAGTGGGTCAGGACGAGCAGTACTTC. This encodes CASSLVGQDEQYF.

The chain joins TRBV19 to TRBJ2-7, with TRBD2 matching over 11 bases. This CDR3 is 16 amino acids long. CDR1 and CDR2 from the germline V gene are LNHDA and SQIVND (reference sequence). Germline trimming cut 3 bases from V and 3 bases from J; bases unmatched to any gene: 7. The CDR3 nucleotides are TGTGCCAGTAGTATCCAACTAGCGGGAGCTCTCTACGAGCAGTACTTC. It translates to CASSIQLAGALYEQYF.

The chain joins TRBV30 to TRBJ2-7; 11 nucleotides align to TRBD2. CDR3 length equals 18 residues. Looked up from germline, CDR1 is GTSNPN and CDR2 is SVGIG (reference sequence). The ends lost 3 bases at V and 0 bases at J; junction bases unmatched: 13. The CDR3 DNA follows: TGTGCCTGGAGACCAACGTTAGCGGGAGGGCGCACCTCCTACGAGCAGTACTTC. Its protein is CAWRPTLAGGRTSYEQYF.

V is TRBV5-1 and J is TRBJ2-3; D gene ambiguous. The germline V and J ends were trimmed by 6 bases and 2 bases, with 16 bases remaining between them. Per the germline V gene, CDR1 is SGHRS and CDR2 is YFSETQ. This CDR3 comprises 15 residues. CDR3 sequence (DNA): TGCGCCAGCAAGTCGTCAACTGGCCACACAGATACGCAGTATTTT. This encodes CASKSSTGHTDTQYF.

The chain recombines TRBV10-3 with TRBJ2-7; 12 positions match TRBD2. V dropped 6 bases and J dropped 7; count of bases not matched to a gene: 19. This CDR3 spans 18 amino acids. Germline lookup yields CDR1 ENHRY and CDR2 SYGVKD. The CDR3 region is CAISPNPLSSGRAREQYF. CDR3 in DNA: TGTGCCATCAGCCCCAACCCACTCTCTAGCGGGAGGGCCCGGGAGCAGTACTTC.

This chain links TRBV5-1 with TRBJ2-5; D not resolved. Trimming removed 2 bases from V and 2 bases from J, with 7 bases in between. This CDR3 spans 13 amino acids. Germline CDR1 SGHRS, CDR2 YFSETQ. Here the CDR3 DNA reads TGCGCCAGCAGCTTTACCAGGCAAGAGACCCAGTACTTC. Translated, it gives CASSFTRQETQYF. Full variable domain (remainder filled in from reference TRBV5-1 and TRBJ2-5): KAGVTQTPRYLIKTRGQQVTLSCSPISGHRSVSWYQQTPGQGLQFLFEYFSETQRNKGNFPGRFSGRQFSNSRSEMNVSTLELGDSALYLCASSFTRQETQYFGPGTRLLVL.

V and J are TRBV9 and TRBJ1-1; 7 nucleotides align to TRBD1. After removal of 0 bases from V and 7 bases from J, the junction contained 3 bases not matched to a gene. Germline CDR1 SGDLS, CDR2 YYNGEE. The CDR3 totals 13 residues. The CDR3 DNA is TGTGCCAGCAGCGTAGCAGGGGGTGGTGAAGCTTTCTTT. It yields the protein CASSVAGGGEAFF.

This chain joins TRBV7-9 and TRBJ1-2; D call uncertain. The CDR3 runs 15 residues. V lost 3 bases and J 7 bases, leaving 18 bases between the germline ends. Germline assignment: CDR1 SEHNR and CDR2 FQNEAQ (reference sequence). In nucleotides, the CDR3 is TGTGCCAGCAGCTTGGTTTCCGGTTTCCAAGGTGGCTACACCTTC. This codes for CASSLVSGFQGGYTF. The whole variable domain, filled in from reference TRBV7-9 and TRBJ1-2, reads DTGVSQNPRHKITKRGQNVTFRCDPISEHNRLYWYRQTLGQGPEFLTYFQNEAQLEKSRLLSDRFSAERPKGSFSTLEIQRTEQGDSAMYLCASSLVSGFQGGYTFGSGTRLTVV.

The CDR3 sequence is CASSSRTGSPYGYTF. CDR3 DNA: TGCGCCAGCAGCTCCCGGACAGGGAGTCCCTATGGCTACACCTTC. The chain links TRBV4-3 to TRBJ1-2, with 8 bases fitting TRBD1. The CDR3 consists of 15 residues. With 5 bases clipped from V and 4 bases from J, the junction kept 9 bases outside the gene matches. CDR1 and CDR2 (germline): LGHNA, YSLEER.

The gene calls are TRBV6-5 and TRBJ1-1, with D possibly matching TRBD1 (5 bases). V was trimmed by 6 bases and J by 3 bases, leaving 14 bases between them. Germline CDR1 and CDR2: MNHEY and SVGAGI. This CDR3 region has 14 residues. The CDR3 loop reads CASRGDGPYTEAFF. DNA for the CDR3: TGTGCCAGCAGGGGGGACGGTCCATACACTGAAGCTTTCTTT.

This clone was detected once. The gene calls are TRBV27 and TRBJ2-2, with TRBD1 as a possible D gene (6 bases). V lost 4 bases to trimming and J lost 6 bases, with 21 bases between them. The length of the CDR3 is 17 residues. Germline values: CDR1 MNHEY, CDR2 SMNVEV (reference sequence). CDR3 nucleotide sequence: TGTGCCAGCAGTTCCCTTACAGGGCCTGGTTTCGCCGGGGAGCTGTTTTTT. As protein: CASSSLTGPGFAGELFF.

The genes are TRBV28 and TRBJ1-4, with no clear D. The CDR3 loop spans 14 amino acids. Trimming shortened V by 3 bases and J by 8 bases, and 13 bases separated the two germline ends. Germline loops: CDR1 MDHEN, CDR2 SYDVKM. The CDR3 DNA follows: TGTGCCAGCAGTTTCAGCGGTATTGGCGAAAAACTGTTTTTT. Protein: CASSFSGIGEKLFF.

The chain combines TRBV7-8 with TRBJ1-2; maybe TRBD1 (6 bases). This CDR3 is 14 amino acids long. CDR1 and CDR2 from the germline V gene are SGHVS and FQNEAQ. The V end was cut by 4 bases, the J end by 7 bases, with 16 bases between. CDR3 sequence (DNA): TGTGCCAGCAGCTCAGACGGGGGCGCGGGTGGCTACACCTTC. Protein: CASSSDGGAGGYTF.

The V call is TRBV9, the J call TRBJ2-3; D unclear. Germline CDR1 reads SGDLS; CDR2 reads YYNGEE. Trimming cost V 2 bases and J 3 bases, with 16 bases left between them. The CDR3 has 16 residues. This CDR3 is CASSVTDFVWTDTQYF. The CDR3 coding sequence is TGTGCCAGCAGCGTCACAGATTTCGTATGGACAGATACGCAGTATTTT.